Reported below is one T cell receptor (beta chain). Its antigen remains undetermined. Base qualities are not recorded, but no much larger clone differs from it by a single base. This sample was taken from a study of control samples from healthy donors and cancer patients (TCRdb year 2020). V and J lose 4 bases and 0 bases, and a span of 10 bases separates them. The CDR3 holds 15 amino acids from the cysteine to the phenylalanine. Only CDR3 DNA remains: 45 bases, in frame from the first base. CDR1 and CDR2, looked up from the germline V gene, are SGHTA and FQGTGA. Libraries were constructed by the immunoSEQ multiplex PCR assay. The table comes from immuneACCESS by way of TCRdb, which keeps in-frame sequences with V and J called. Part of the clones is missing from these tables; in studies checked, under half for an unresolved V gene and the rest for unknown reasons. The sample table contains around 94,000 clones; only one count was recorded for approximately 93% of them. Roughly 1.5% of the sample lies in the top ten.

The sequence was collected from a young woman in good health. The chain is assembled from TRBV7-3 and TRBJ2-1; the D gene is perhaps TRBD2, from 7 matching bases. Sample: blood. CDR3 protein: CASSSAGASYNEQFF. Here is the DNA: TGTGCCAGCAGCTCTGCGGGGGCCTCCTACAATGAGCAGTTCTTC. With the portions outside the CDR3 filled from the reference TRBV7-3 and TRBJ2-1 genes, the complete variable region becomes GAGVSQTPSNKVTEKGKYVELRCDPISGHTALYWYRQSLGQGPEFLIYFQGTGAADDSGLPNDRFFAVRPEGSVSTLKIQRTERGDSAVYLCASSSAGASYNEQFFGPGTRLTVL.